The text below deals with one T cell receptor (beta chain). Its antigen is as yet unknown. The sample belongs to a study of CD8 T cells in ankylosing spondylitis. This CDR3 has 12 residues. CDR1 is DFQATT, CDR2 SNEGSKA, per germline (reference sequence). Trimming took off 5 bases at V and 1 base at J, with 8 bases between the two ends. Study-level points and caveats: CD8+ cells made up the disease-linked clones, which were relatively rare in peripheral blood. Earlier literature documents some of the motif variants in reactive arthritis synovial fluid and blood. Within ankylosing spondylitis blood, a TCR beta motif made up of under 10 highly homologous variants appeared to be characteristic. Disease-linked clones reportedly showed significant enrichment in matched ankylosing spondylitis synovial fluid.

Quantitative barcoded 5'-RACE was used to prepare TCR beta libraries. MiXCR was run by TCRdb on the 5' RACE reads, yielding one entry per CDR3 protein. The profile shows some 840,000 distinct CDR3 sequences, 12% of them singletons. The receptor was isolated from a male donor with ankylosing spondylitis. The source material was blood, either unsorted or a sorted T cell fraction (not recorded which). The J gene is TRBJ1-1, the V gene TRBV20-1, with D perhaps matching TRBD1 (6 bases). As DNA, the CDR3 is TGCAGTGCTGGGGGCAGGAACACTGAAGCTTTCTTT. Protein: CSAGGRNTEAFF.